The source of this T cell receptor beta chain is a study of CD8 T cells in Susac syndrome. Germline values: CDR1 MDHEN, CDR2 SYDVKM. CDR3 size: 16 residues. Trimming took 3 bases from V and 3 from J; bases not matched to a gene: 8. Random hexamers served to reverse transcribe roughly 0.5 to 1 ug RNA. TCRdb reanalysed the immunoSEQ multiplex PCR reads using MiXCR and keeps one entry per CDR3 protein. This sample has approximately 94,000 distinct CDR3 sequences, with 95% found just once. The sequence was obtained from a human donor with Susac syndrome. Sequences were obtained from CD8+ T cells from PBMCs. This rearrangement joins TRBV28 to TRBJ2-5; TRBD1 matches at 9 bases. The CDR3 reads CASSFFTGGHEETQYF. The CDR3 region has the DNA TGTGCCAGCAGTTTTTTCACAGGGGGCCACGAAGAGACCCAGTACTTC.